Listed below are T cell receptor beta chains from one sample, sequenced in a study of T and B cells in COVID-19 patients. TCRdb redid the calling of the multiplex PCR reads with MiXCR, one entry per CDR3 protein. The sample includes over 15,000 distinct CDR3 sequences, 35% to 40% seen only once; the top ten take 16%. Sequencing was performed on blood. The receptors were gathered from a human donor with active COVID-19. CDR3s include the opening cysteine and the closing phenylalanine or tryptophan. The D gene is left open where the match is weak. Clone size is stated in some rows and not others, as once, few, many or a class when expanded.

V,size,J,D,DNA,CDR3
TRBV5-6,once,TRBJ1-1,NA,TGTGCCAGCAGTTGGGGGCGGAGGGCGACTTTCTTT,CASSWGRRATFF
TRBV24-1,NA,TRBJ2-5,NA,TGTGCCACCAGGACAGGACCACCCCAAGACCAAGAGACCCAGTACTTC,CATRTGPPQDQETQYF
TRBV5-6,NA,TRBJ2-5,NA,TGTGCCAGCAGCTTGGATAGGGGCGAGGACCAGTACTTC,CASSLDRGEDQYF
TRBV27,NA,TRBJ1-6,TRBD1,TGTGCCAGCAGTTCGGACAGGGGAGGGTCGGCACCCCTCCACTTT,CASSSDRGGSAPLHF
TRBV12-3/TRBV12-4,NA,TRBJ2-3,NA,TGTGCCAGCAGTTTTGCGGATACGCAGTATTTT,CASSFADTQYF
TRBV24-1,few,TRBJ2-5,TRBD2,TGTGCCACCAGTGACCCACTAGCGGAAGAGACCCAGTACTTC,CATSDPLAEETQYF
TRBV5-4,NA,TRBJ2-3,TRBD2,TGTGCCAGCAGCAGGGGACTAGCGGACGCTAGCACAGATACGCAGTATTTT,CASSRGLADASTDTQYF
TRBV19,few,TRBJ1-2,NA,TGTGCCAGTAGTATAAAGGAGGGGAAGTACACCTTC,CASSIKEGKYTF
TRBV18,NA,TRBJ1-2,NA,TGTGCCAGCTCACCTAGCGGGACAAACTATGGCTACACCTTC,CASSPSGTNYGYTF
TRBV12-3/TRBV12-4,few,TRBJ1-1,NA,TGTGCCAGCAGTTTGGCGTTGGGGGCTGGTACTGAAGCTTTCTTT,CASSLALGAGTEAFF
TRBV12-3/TRBV12-4,NA,TRBJ1-1,NA,TGTGCCAGCAGCCGGACAGAGAACACTGAAGCTTTCTTT,CASSRTENTEAFF
TRBV10-2,NA,TRBJ1-5,NA,TGCGCCAGCAGGGTGGGAGGGAGCAATCAGCCCCAGCATTTT,CASRVGGSNQPQHF
TRBV5-4,NA,TRBJ2-5,NA,TGTGCCAGCAGCTTAGCATCAAGGCACATCCAGTACTTC,CASSLASRHIQYF
TRBV20-1,few,TRBJ2-7,TRBD2,TGCAGTGCTCTAGACGCCGGGACTAGCGTCTACGAGCAGTACTTC,CSALDAGTSVYEQYF
TRBV10-3,NA,TRBJ2-7,TRBD1,TGTGCCATCAGTGCAGGGGGCAACCTCCGACTCTACGAGCAGTACTTC,CAISAGGNLRLYEQYF
TRBV19,NA,TRBJ2-7,TRBD1,TGTGCCAGTAGCCACAGGGGAACCTCCTACGAGCAGTACTTC,CASSHRGTSYEQYF
TRBV10-3,NA,TRBJ1-6,NA,TGTGCCATCAGGAACGAGGGATCACCCCTCCACTTT,CAIRNEGSPLHF
TRBV6-2/TRBV6-3,NA,TRBJ2-7,NA,TGTGCCAGCAGCTATTCCCGGGATGCAGGTAAAAACGAGCAGTACTTC,CASSYSRDAGKNEQYF
TRBV6-4,NA,TRBJ2-3,NA,TGTGCCAGCAGTCCGGTCGGGGGGCCAGATACGCAGTATTTT,CASSPVGGPDTQYF
TRBV6-6,NA,TRBJ1-2,NA,TGTGCCAGCAGCCGAACTGGACAGTATTATGGCTACACCTTC,CASSRTGQYYGYTF
TRBV7-2,once,TRBJ2-6,NA,TGTGCCAGCAGCGAGGACGTTGCACGCGGGGCCAACGTCCTGACTTTC,CASSEDVARGANVLTF
TRBV6-2/TRBV6-3,few,TRBJ1-1,TRBD1,TGTGCCAGCAGTAAGGACAGGGAACTCATTGAAGCTTTCTTT,CASSKDRELIEAFF
TRBV19,few,TRBJ2-1,TRBD2,TGTGCCAGTAGTATACTCGCGGGGGGAGACAATGAGCAGTTCTTC,CASSILAGGDNEQFF
TRBV13,medium-sized,TRBJ2-1,TRBD2,TGTGCCAGCAGCTTAGAACCAGCGGGGGTCAATGAGCAGTTCTTC,CASSLEPAGVNEQFF
TRBV5-6,few,TRBJ2-1,TRBD1,TGTGCCAGCAGCCCCCAGATGGGACAGGGAGGGAATGAGCAGTTCTTC,CASSPQMGQGGNEQFF
TRBV6-1,NA,TRBJ2-2,TRBD1,TGTGCCAGCAGTCCCGAGACAGGGGGCCCCGGGGAGCTGTTTTTT,CASSPETGGPGELFF
TRBV19,medium-sized,TRBJ2-7,NA,TGTGCCAGTAGTATAGTCGGCAGTTTCTACGAGCAGTACTTC,CASSIVGSFYEQYF
TRBV29-1,many,TRBJ1-3,NA,TGCAGCATGCGAACAGGCTCTGGAAACACCATATATTTT,CSMRTGSGNTIYF
TRBV19,NA,TRBJ1-5,NA,TGTGCCAGTCATGACAGGATTAGCAATCAGCCCCAGCATTTT,CASHDRISNQPQHF
TRBV13,hyperexpanded,TRBJ2-3,TRBD2,TGTGCCAGCAGCTCCTGGGAGCTGAGCGGGGGGGCCCCAGATACGCAGTATTTT,CASSSWELSGGAPDTQYF
TRBV5-1,NA,TRBJ2-5,NA,TGCGCCAGCAGCTCTAGTACGGAGACCCAGTACTTC,CASSSSTETQYF
TRBV27,NA,TRBJ1-2,NA,TGTGCCGGCAGTTTATCGGGGGGTGGCTACACCTTC,CAGSLSGGGYTF
TRBV7-9,NA,TRBJ1-4,TRBD1,TGTGCCAGCAGCCCACCAGACAGGGGGCGGAATGAAAAACTGTTTTTT,CASSPPDRGRNEKLFF
TRBV6-4,NA,TRBJ2-2,TRBD1,TGTGCCAGCAGCGGACAGGTGAGCACCGGGGAGCTGTTTTTT,CASSGQVSTGELFF
TRBV6-5,NA,TRBJ1-3,NA,TGTGCCAGCAGTGAGCGGGGGTCAGGCGCTTTGGGAAACACCATATATTTT,CASSERGSGALGNTIYF
TRBV29-1,medium-sized,TRBJ2-1,TRBD2,TGCAGCGTTGAAGGGGGATTTAGCGGGGGGGCGATAAATGAGCAGTTCTTC,CSVEGGFSGGAINEQFF
TRBV7-9,NA,TRBJ2-1,TRBD2,TGTGCCAGCAGCTCGGGGGGAGGGAGTGAGCAGTTCTTC,CASSSGGGSEQFF
TRBV29-1,NA,TRBJ2-7,TRBD1,TGCAGCGTGGGGACAGGTTACTACGAGCAGTACTTC,CSVGTGYYEQYF
TRBV6-5,NA,TRBJ1-4,NA,TGTGCCAGCAGCAGGGACGAAAAACTGTTTTTT,CASSRDEKLFF
TRBV15,NA,TRBJ1-5,TRBD1,TGTGCCACCAGCAGAGTCACAGGGGGCAATCAGCCCCAGCATTTT,CATSRVTGGNQPQHF
TRBV2,NA,TRBJ1-5,TRBD1,TGTGCCAGCAGGACGACAGGGACGGGGCAGCCCCAGCATTTT,CASRTTGTGQPQHF
TRBV18,NA,TRBJ2-2,TRBD2,TGTGCCAGCTCACCGGGACTAGCGAACACCGGGGAGCTGTTTTTT,CASSPGLANTGELFF